Listed below are T cell receptor beta chains from one sample, sequenced in a study of cytotoxic CD8 clonotypes in ibrutinib-treated CLL. Produced via immunoSEQ multiplex PCR; TCRdb's table is partial and in-frame only. The table lists about 76,000 clones, approximately 82% of them singletons. Sample: PBMCs, taken after 24 months of ibrutinib treatment. These receptors were obtained from a human donor with chronic lymphocytic leukemia. CDR3s include the opening cysteine and the closing phenylalanine or tryptophan. The D gene is left open where the match is weak. Clone size is given for some rows only: seen once, a few or many times, or a class if the clone is expanded.

D	V	J	size	DNA	CDR3
NA	TRBV28	TRBJ2-1	few	TGTGCCAGCAGTAGTTTCGGGGATTATTCCTACAATGAGCAGTTCTTC	CASSSFGDYSYNEQFF
TRBD2	TRBV5-1	TRBJ2-7	NA	TGCGCCAGCAGCCAGAGCCCCCGAGGAGTTGGACTAGCGGGAGTCGGCAACTTC	CASSQSPRGVGLAGVGNF
TRBD2	TRBV7-6	TRBJ2-1	NA	TGTGCCAGCAGTGGGGGACAGACGACTAGCGGGAGGACCTACAATGAGCAGTTCTTC	CASSGGQTTSGRTYNEQFF
NA	TRBV27	TRBJ1-5	NA	TGTGCCAGCAGTTTTTTGGGGGAGTGGGATCAGCCCCAGCATTTT	CASSFLGEWDQPQHF
NA	TRBV6-1	TRBJ2-2	NA	TGTGCCAGCAGTCCCCGGTCGGGTAACACCGGGGAGCTGTTTTTT	CASSPRSGNTGELFF
NA	TRBV9	TRBJ2-7	NA	TGTGCCAGCAGCGGAGGAGAGGGACCCCTAGGGCCCTACGAGCAGTACTTC	CASSGGEGPLGPYEQYF
NA	TRBV21-1	TRBJ2-3	once	TGTGCCAGCCGACTAGCGGGACAGATCAGCACAGATACGCAGTATTTT	CASRLAGQISTDTQYF
NA	TRBV10-1	TRBJ2-3	few	TGCGCCAGCAGTGACAGCTCTAGCACAGATACGCAGTATTTT	CASSDSSSTDTQYF
TRBD2	TRBV11-3	TRBJ2-3	NA	TGTGCCAGCAGCTTTAGTAGCGGGAGGGCCACAGATACGCAGTATTTT	CASSFSSGRATDTQYF
NA	TRBV14	TRBJ2-7	NA	TGTGCCAGCAGCCAAGTATACGGGTCGGGGGAGCAGTACTTC	CASSQVYGSGEQYF
TRBD1	TRBV19	TRBJ2-7	NA	TGTGCCACCGAATCCGGGACAGGAAGCTCCTACGAGCAGTACTTC	CATESGTGSSYEQYF
NA	TRBV28	TRBJ1-5	NA	TGTGCCAGCAGTTCCCCGTTACCGCCCCAGCATTTT	CASSSPLPPQHF
NA	TRBV19	TRBJ2-6	NA	TGTGCCAGTAGTATCGTGGGGGCTGGGGCCAACGTCCTGACTTTC	CASSIVGAGANVLTF
NA	TRBV28	TRBJ2-4	NA	TGTGCCAGCAGGCCTCCTCGTGGGCTAGCCAAAAACATTCAGTACTTC	CASRPPRGLAKNIQYF
TRBD1	TRBV27	TRBJ1-1	few	TGTGCCAGCAGGCGAACCGGGACAGGGGGCGCAGGTGAAGCTTTCTTT	CASRRTGTGGAGEAFF
NA	TRBV15	TRBJ2-7	NA	TGTGCCACCAGCAGTGGGCCGAAGGGGGTTTACGAGCAGTACTTC	CATSSGPKGVYEQYF
NA	TRBV14	TRBJ2-1	NA	TGTGCCAGCAGCCCGTTTTCCTCCCCTGGTCGGCAGTTCTTC	CASSPFSSPGRQFF
TRBD1	TRBV6-6	TRBJ1-4	NA	TGTGCCAGCAGAGTGGACAGGGGAAGGGAAAAACTGTTTTTT	CASRVDRGREKLFF
NA	TRBV5-4	TRBJ2-3	NA	TGTGCCAGCAGCTTTACCCGAGACCCGACGCGAACCTGGCCTCGGGATACGCAGTATTTT	CASSFTRDPTRTWPRDTQYF
NA	TRBV19	TRBJ2-3	once	TGTGCCAGTAGTATAGGGCCAGCCCCCACAGATACGCAGTATTTT	CASSIGPAPTDTQYF
NA	TRBV7-9	TRBJ2-1	NA	TGTGCCAGCAGCTTATTAAACGGGGTCGGCAATGAGCAGTTCTTC	CASSLLNGVGNEQFF
TRBD1	TRBV7-6	TRBJ2-3	NA	TGTGCCAGCAGCTTAGCGGGACAGGGGGGCTGGGATACGCAGTATTTT	CASSLAGQGGWDTQYF